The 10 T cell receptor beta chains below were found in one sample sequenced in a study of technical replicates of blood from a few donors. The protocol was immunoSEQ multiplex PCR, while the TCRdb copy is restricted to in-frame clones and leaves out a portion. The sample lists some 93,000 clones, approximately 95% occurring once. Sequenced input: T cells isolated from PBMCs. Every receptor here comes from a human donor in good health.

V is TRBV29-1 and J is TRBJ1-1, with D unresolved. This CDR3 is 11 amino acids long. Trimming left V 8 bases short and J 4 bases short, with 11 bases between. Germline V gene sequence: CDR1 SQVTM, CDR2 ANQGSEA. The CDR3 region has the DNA TGCAGCTCGCGGGCGGGCACTGAAGCTTTCTTT. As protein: CSSRAGTEAFF. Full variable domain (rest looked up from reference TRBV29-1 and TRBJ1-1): SAVISQKPSRDICQRGTSLTIQCQVDSQVTMMFWYRQQPGQSLTLIATANQGSEATYESGFVIDKFPISRPNLTFSTLTVSNMSPEDSSIYLCSSRAGTEAFFGQGTRLTVV.

CDR3 DNA: TGTGCCAGTAGTAACTTTTTAACCCTCTACAATGAGCAGTTCTTC. It specifies CASSNFLTLYNEQFF. This rearrangement joins TRBV19 to TRBJ2-1; the D is unclear. Germline CDR1 and CDR2: LNHDA and SQIVND (reference sequence). The V and J ends lost 4 bases and 3 bases respectively, with 13 bases between them. The CDR3 is 15 amino acids.

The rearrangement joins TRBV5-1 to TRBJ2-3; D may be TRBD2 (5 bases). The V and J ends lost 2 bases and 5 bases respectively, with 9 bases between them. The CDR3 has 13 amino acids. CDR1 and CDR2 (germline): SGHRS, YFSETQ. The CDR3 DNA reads TGCGCCAGCAGCTTCCCCGGGGAAGATACGCAGTATTTT. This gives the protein CASSFPGEDTQYF. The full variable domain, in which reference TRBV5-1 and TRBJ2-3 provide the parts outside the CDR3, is KAGVTQTPRYLIKTRGQQVTLSCSPISGHRSVSWYQQTPGQGLQFLFEYFSETQRNKGNFPGRFSGRQFSNSRSEMNVSTLELGDSALYLCASSFPGEDTQYFGPGTRLTVL.

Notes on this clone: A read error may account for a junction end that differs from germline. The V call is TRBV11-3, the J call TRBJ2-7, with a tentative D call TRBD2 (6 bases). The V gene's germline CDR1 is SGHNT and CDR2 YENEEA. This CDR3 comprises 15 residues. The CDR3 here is CASSLDGGTGWEQYF. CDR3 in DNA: TGTGCCAGCAGCCTAGACGGGGGAACGGGGTGGGAGCAGTACTTC.

CDR3 in DNA: TGTGCCAGCAGTCCGGGACACCAGGACGGGGAGCTGTTTTTT. It is translated as CASSPGHQDGELFF. The chain carries TRBV5-8 and TRBJ2-2; weak D call: TRBD1 (6 bases). This CDR3 is 14 amino acids long. In germline, CDR1 is SGHTS, CDR2 YDEGEE. The V end was cut by 5 bases, the J end by 7 bases, with 15 bases between.

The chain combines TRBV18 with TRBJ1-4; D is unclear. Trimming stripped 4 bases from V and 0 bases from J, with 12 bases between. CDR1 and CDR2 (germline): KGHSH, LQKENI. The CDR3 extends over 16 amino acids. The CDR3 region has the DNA TGTGCCAGCTCACAAAGACAACCTGCAACTAATGAAAAACTGTTTTTT. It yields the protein CASSQRQPATNEKLFF.

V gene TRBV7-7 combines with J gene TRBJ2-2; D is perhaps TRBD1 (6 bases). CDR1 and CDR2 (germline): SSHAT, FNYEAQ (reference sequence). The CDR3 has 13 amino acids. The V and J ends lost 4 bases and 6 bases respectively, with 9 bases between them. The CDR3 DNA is TGTGCCAGCAGCTCGGGACATCCCGGGGAGCTGTTTTTT. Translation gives CASSSGHPGELFF.

In DNA, the CDR3 is TGTGCCAGCAGCCAAGATTACAGTCACTATGGCTACACCTTC. The encoded protein is CASSQDYSHYGYTF. The chain uses TRBV14 and TRBJ1-2; D gene uncertain. V lost 0 bases and J lost 3, with 8 bases in between. This CDR3 comprises 14 residues. Germline V lookup: CDR1 SGHDN, CDR2 FVKESK.

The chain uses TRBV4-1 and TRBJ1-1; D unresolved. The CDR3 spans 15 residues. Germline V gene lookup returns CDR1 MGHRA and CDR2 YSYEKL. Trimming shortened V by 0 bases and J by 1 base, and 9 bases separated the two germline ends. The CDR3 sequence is CASSQEDLGNTEAFF. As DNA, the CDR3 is TGCGCCAGCAGCCAAGAAGATCTAGGGAACACTGAAGCTTTCTTT.

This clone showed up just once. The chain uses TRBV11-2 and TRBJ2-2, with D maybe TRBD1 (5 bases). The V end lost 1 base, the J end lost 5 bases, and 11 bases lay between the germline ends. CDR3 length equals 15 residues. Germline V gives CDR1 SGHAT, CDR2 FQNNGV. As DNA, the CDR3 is TGTGCCAGCAGCTTAGTTAAAAGGGGTACCGGGGAGCTGTTTTTT. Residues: CASSLVKRGTGELFF.